These 22 T cell receptor beta chains were all obtained from the same sample, sequenced in a study of cytomegalovirus exposure and HLA in healthy donors (dated by TCRdb to 2017 to 2019). Library preparation was by the immunoSEQ multiplex PCR assay. The multiplex PCR relied on a mix of 60 forward primers for TCR Vbeta segments and 13 reverse primers for TCR Jbeta segments. This is the immuneACCESS table as TCRdb keeps it, with only in-frame sequences that have V and J called. A part of the clones is gone; compared with another copy, unresolved V genes explain less than half, and the rest is unexplained. This sample is represented by some 110,000 clones; just under 70% of them were singletons. The ten most abundant clones make up roughly 10% of the sample. Sequenced material: PBMCs. The receptors were sampled from a man aged 25-45 years in good health and CMV-seropositive.

V usage is TRBV5-1 and J usage is TRBJ2-3, with 9 bases that match TRBD1. The germline V gene encodes CDR1 SGHRS and CDR2 YFSETQ. The ends lost 0 bases at V and 2 bases at J; junction bases unmatched: 7. The CDR3 contains 17 residues. The CDR3 is CASSLVPGQGFTDTQYF. The CDR3 DNA sequence: TGCGCCAGCAGCTTGGTCCCGGGACAGGGTTTCACAGATACGCAGTATTTT.

The J gene is TRBJ2-7, the V gene TRBV2; D gene unclear. Looked up from germline, CDR1 is SNHLY and CDR2 is FYNNEI. The CDR3 runs 13 residues. Trimming took 2 bases from V and 6 from J, leaving 11 bases between them. The CDR3 sequence is CASSEMMRGEQYV. DNA of the CDR3: TGTGCCAGCAGTGAAATGATGCGAGGCGAGCAGTACGTC.

The V gene is TRBV6-1, the J gene TRBJ1-5, with D perhaps TRBD1 (6 bases). This CDR3 has 13 amino acids. Germline V gene data show CDR1 as MNHNS and CDR2 as SASEGT. Deletions cut 7 bases from V and 6 bases from J, with 13 bases between. CDR3 region: CASTWDTSQPQHF. Written as DNA, the CDR3 is TGTGCCAGCACCTGGGACACAAGTCAGCCCCAGCATTTT.

The chain has TRBV5-1 and TRBJ2-5; 7 bases fit TRBD2. CDR1 is SGHRS, CDR2 YFSETQ, per germline. Losses at the gene ends were 0 bases for V and 5 bases for J; bases not matched to a gene: 19. CDR3 length: 19 amino acids. CDR3 sequence (DNA): TGCGCCAGCAGCTTGGGCCCTAGCGGACGGGGCGGCCCAGTGGAGACCCAGTACTTC. Protein: CASSLGPSGRGGPVETQYF.

This clone was detected only a few times. Other DNA variants within this sample encode the same CDR3. The chain has TRBV28 and TRBJ2-2; a weak D match, TRBD2 (6 bases). With 5 bases removed from V and 2 bases from J, the gap between germline ends came to 12 bases. The CDR3 spans 15 residues. From germline, CDR1 is MDHEN and CDR2 SYDVKM. This CDR3 reads CASSPGTPNTGELFF. The CDR3 DNA reads TGTGCCAGCAGTCCCGGGACTCCCAACACCGGGGAGCTGTTTTTT.

This clone was seen only a few times. This sequence joins TRBV5-1 and TRBJ2-3; perhaps TRBD2 as D (6 bases). The ends were cut back, 0 bases at V and 1 base at J, with 15 bases in the middle. The CDR3 extends over 17 amino acids. From germline, CDR1 is SGHRS and CDR2 YFSETQ. For the CDR3, the DNA is TGCGCCAGCAGCTTGGAACCCACGGGGGTCGGCACAGATACGCAGTATTTT. Translation gives CASSLEPTGVGTDTQYF.

The chain uses TRBV9 and TRBJ2-3; possible D gene TRBD2, 6 bases. The V and J ends lost 4 bases and 0 bases respectively, with 12 bases between them. The CDR3 has 15 amino acids. Germline CDR1 and CDR2: SGDLS and YYNGEE. The CDR3 DNA reads TGTGCCAGCAGCTTACACGGGACTAGCACAGATACGCAGTATTTT. Protein product: CASSLHGTSTDTQYF.

This chain connects TRBV7-8 to TRBJ1-1; a possible D gene is TRBD1 (6 bases). The V end lost 4 bases, the J end lost 7 bases, and 16 bases lay between the germline ends. Germline CDR1 and CDR2: SGHVS and FQNEAQ. This CDR3 has 14 amino acids. CDR3 in DNA: TGTGCCAGCAGCTCCTCCCGGACAGTCCATGAAGCTTTCTTT. This encodes CASSSSRTVHEAFF.

The chain employs TRBV30 and TRBJ1-4; D is unclear. Germline-derived CDR1 and CDR2 are GTSNPN and SVGIG (reference sequence). Trimming took 1 base from V and 0 from J, leaving 3 bases between them. The CDR3 covers 13 residues. The CDR3 loop reads CAWSGATNEKLFF. In DNA, the CDR3 is TGTGCCTGGAGTGGAGCAACTAATGAAAAACTGTTTTTT.

This chain's CDR3 is CAWSEGRVSGSPLHF. The CDR3 bases are TGTGCCTGGAGTGAGGGAAGGGTGTCGGGGTCACCCCTCCACTTT. V usage is TRBV30 and J usage is TRBJ1-6, with D uncertain. CDR3 size: 15 residues. The ends were cut back, 1 base at V and 10 bases at J, with 17 bases in the middle. Germline V CDR1 and CDR2: GTSNPN, SVGIG (reference sequence).

This chain uses TRBV7-8 with TRBJ2-1; TRBD2 is a possible D gene (5 bases). V dropped 5 bases and J dropped 0 bases, with 14 bases sitting between them. The CDR3 consists of 16 residues. CDR1 and CDR2 from the germline V gene are SGHVS and FQNEAQ. The CDR3 sequence: CASSPPRTFSYNEQFF. CDR3 coding DNA: TGTGCCAGCAGCCCCCCAAGGACTTTCTCCTACAATGAGCAGTTCTTC. Supplemented by reference TRBV7-8 and TRBJ2-1, the full variable domain reads GAGVSQSPRYKVAKRGQDVALRCDPISGHVSLFWYQQALGQGPEFLTYFQNEAQLDKSGLPSDRFFAERPEGSVSTLKIQRTQQEDSAVYLCASSPPRTFSYNEQFFGPGTRLTVL.

This clone was seen just once. The chain recombines TRBV6-6 with TRBJ2-3; 10 bases match TRBD2. CDR1 and CDR2 (germline): MNHNY, SVGAGI (reference sequence). This CDR3 is built from 16 residues. Trimming cost V 0 bases and J 3 bases; bases outside gene matches: 3. CDR3 residues: CASSYSLAGRTDTQYF. CDR3 nucleotides: TGTGCCAGCAGTTACTCACTAGCGGGGCGTACAGATACGCAGTATTTT.

The CDR3 DNA reads TGTGCCAGCAGCTCTACCCCCTATCAGCCCCAGCATTTT. It translates to CASSSTPYQPQHF. The chain employs TRBV7-2 and TRBJ1-5; D is undetermined. The CDR3 extends over 13 amino acids. Looked up from germline, CDR1 is SGHTA and CDR2 is FQGNSA. V was clipped by 4 bases and J by 5 bases, with 9 bases between them.

The chain employs TRBV7-2 and TRBJ1-6; TRBD1 is a possible D gene (5 bases). This CDR3 region has 14 residues. The germline gives CDR1 SGHTA, CDR2 FQGNSA. Trimming took off 3 bases at V and 6 bases at J, with 9 bases between the two ends. The CDR3, as DNA: TGTGCCAGCAGCTTCGACAGCTTTAATTCACCCCTCCACTTT. As protein: CASSFDSFNSPLHF.

The CDR3 here is CASSSGEGKPEAFF. CDR3 bases: TGTGCCAGCAGCTCGGGTGAGGGAAAGCCCGAAGCTTTCTTT. V is TRBV7-6 and J is TRBJ1-1; D call uncertain. V was pared by 4 bases and J by 8 bases, with 17 bases between. From germline, CDR1 is SGHVS and CDR2 FNYEAQ. The CDR3 totals 14 residues.

This clone was observed a single time. The conserved phenylalanine or tryptophan normally closing the CDR3 is absent here, so this likely arose from a read error. The chain is built from TRBV29-1 and TRBJ1-2; no reliable D call. The V and J ends lost 1 base and 0 bases respectively, with 12 bases between them. Germline values: CDR1 SQVTM, CDR2 ANQGSEA. The CDR3 loop spans 15 amino acids. CDR3 bases: TGCAGCGTTGAAGGGAGGGTAGGTCCTAACTATGGCTACACCCTC. This gives the protein CSVEGRVGPNYGYTL.

The J gene is TRBJ1-1, the V gene TRBV19, with a weak D call TRBD1 (6 bases). Trimming removed 7 bases at V and 6 bases at J, with 18 bases between. The V gene's germline CDR1 is LNHDA and CDR2 SQIVND (reference sequence). The CDR3 spans 14 residues. The CDR3 nucleotides read TGTGCCAGTACCTTAGACAGGAGGAGCTCTGAAGCTTTCTTT. Protein product: CASTLDRRSSEAFF.

This chain connects TRBV5-6 to TRBJ2-5, with D uncertain. Germline V gene lookup returns CDR1 SGHDT and CDR2 YYEEEE. V lost 0 bases and J lost 3, with 12 bases in between. The CDR3 has 15 amino acids. This chain's CDR3 is CASSLGPARKETQYF. CDR3 coding DNA: TGTGCCAGCAGCTTGGGCCCCGCGAGAAAAGAGACCCAGTACTTC. The full variable domain, in which reference TRBV5-6 and TRBJ2-5 provide the parts outside the CDR3, is DAGVTQSPTHLIKTRGQQVTLRCSPKSGHDTVSWYQQALGQGPQFIFQYYEEEERQRGNFPDRFSGHQFPNYSSELNVNALLLGDSALYLCASSLGPARKETQYFGPGTRLLVL.

The chain carries TRBV29-1 and TRBJ1-2, with D possibly TRBD1 on 5 matching bases. Germline V gives CDR1 SQVTM, CDR2 ANQGSEA. Trimming stripped 1 base from V and 7 bases from J, with 13 bases between. The CDR3 is 13 amino acids. The CDR3 here is CSVEVPGGIGYTF. CDR3 bases: TGCAGCGTTGAAGTTCCGGGGGGGATTGGCTACACCTTC.

The V gene is TRBV7-9, the J gene TRBJ2-1; TRBD2 aligns across 9 bases. The CDR3 has 15 amino acids. Trimming took 4 bases from V and 9 from J; bases not matched to a gene: 10. Germline V gene lookup returns CDR1 SEHNR and CDR2 FQNEAQ (reference sequence). Written as DNA, the CDR3 is TGTGCCAGCAGCTCGACCGCGGGACTAGCCTCTGAGCAGTTCTTC. This translates into CASSSTAGLASEQFF.

This chain links TRBV10-3 with TRBJ2-5, with D unclear. Trimming took off 0 bases at V and 4 bases at J, with 6 bases between the two ends. Germline V gene sequence: CDR1 ENHRY, CDR2 SYGVKD. The CDR3 contains 13 residues. This CDR3 reads CAISESTGETQYF. DNA of the CDR3: TGTGCCATCAGTGAGTCGACGGGAGAGACCCAGTACTTC.

The chain combines TRBV7-2 with TRBJ2-2; tentative D call: TRBD1 (6 bases). Germline V CDR1 and CDR2: SGHTA, FQGNSA. The V gene lost 8 bases and the J gene lost 1 base, with 8 bases spanning the gap. CDR3 length: 13 residues. CDR3 sequence (DNA): TGTGCCAGCGGGGGCCGGAACACCGGGGAGCTGTTTTTT. Protein product: CASGGRNTGELFF.